The present T cell receptor beta chain was sequenced within a study of OX40 agonist ivuxolimab in advanced cancers. The wider study: It was ivuxolimab, an agonistic anti-OX40 (CD134) antibody, that patients were treated with.

Germline values: CDR1 SGHAT, CDR2 FQNNGV. CDR3 length equals 15 residues. Using immunoSEQ multiplex PCR, the repertoire was profiled, and TCRdb retains in-frame clones only, with some absent. Here the sample spans 98,000 or so clones, approximately 90% being singletons. This chain connects TRBV11-2 to TRBJ2-2; the D gene is possibly TRBD1 (5 bases). This sample comprised CD4+ or CD8+ T cells sorted from blood, obtained in a trial of the OX40 agonist ivuxolimab. This clonotype originated in an adult with an advanced solid tumor such as melanoma, head and neck, liver or kidney cancer. CDR3 DNA: TGTGCGAGCTGTTTTGGGCAGGGGAACACCGGGGAGCTGTTTTTT. Protein: CASCFGQGNTGELFF.